What follows are 5 T cell receptor beta chains derived from one specimen sequenced in a study of PD-L1 blockade in urothelial cancer. Documented time point: peripheral blood 6 weeks after treatment start. Profiled with immunoSEQ multiplex PCR; TCRdb holds only in-frame clones, not every one. The sample shows around 53,000 clones, roughly 88% of them seen only once. Sample: PBMCs, taken around atezolizumab (anti-PD-L1) treatment. The source is a man over 45 with urothelial cancer.

V gene TRBV18 combines with J gene TRBJ1-2; TRBD1 matches at 10 bases. The length of the CDR3 is 14 residues. Germline trimming cut 0 bases from V and 12 bases from J; bases unmatched to any gene: 7. Per germline, CDR1 KGHSH and CDR2 LQKENI. The CDR3 sequence: CASSPPFDRGRHTF. The CDR3 DNA is TGTGCCAGCTCACCACCTTTTGACAGGGGGCGACACACCTTC.

This sequence joins TRBV4-3 and TRBJ2-7, with 9 nucleotides matching TRBD1. Germline V lookup: CDR1 LGHNA, CDR2 YSLEER. Trimming cost V 4 bases and J 0 bases; bases outside gene matches: 4. CDR3 length: 15 residues. CDR3 amino acids: CASSRGTGSSYEQYF. The CDR3 DNA reads TGCGCCAGCAGCCGAGGGACAGGGAGCTCCTACGAGCAGTACTTC.

The chain combines TRBV10-3 with TRBJ2-7; 8 positions match TRBD1. V trimming: 6 bases; J trimming: 1 base; junction bases outside the gene matches: 8. This CDR3 is built from 15 residues. The germline gives CDR1 ENHRY, CDR2 SYGVKD. The chain's CDR3 is CAIRTGQEPSYEQYF. The CDR3, as DNA: TGTGCCATCAGGACGGGACAGGAGCCATCCTACGAGCAGTACTTC.

The chain couples TRBV9 to TRBJ1-3; D is possibly TRBD1 (5 bases). V was clipped by 3 bases and J by 0 bases, with 10 bases between them. CDR3 length equals 15 residues. Germline lookup yields CDR1 SGDLS and CDR2 YYNGEE. The CDR3 reads CASSEDNSSGNTIYF. CDR3 sequence (DNA): TGTGCCAGCAGCGAGGACAACAGCTCTGGAAACACCATATATTTT. The whole variable domain, filled in from reference TRBV9 and TRBJ1-3, reads DSGVTQTPKHLITATGQRVTLRCSPRSGDLSVYWYQQSLDQGLQFLIQYYNGEERAKGNILERFSAQQFPDLHSELNLSSLELGDSALYFCASSEDNSSGNTIYFGEGSWLTVV.

The chain has TRBV7-2 and TRBJ2-1; tentatively, D is TRBD2 (6 bases). The CDR3 runs 15 residues. The V gene's germline CDR1 is SGHTA and CDR2 FQGNSA. V was clipped by 8 bases and J by 4 bases, with 18 bases between them. This CDR3 is CASQLGRSGYNEQFF. The CDR3 region has the DNA TGTGCCAGCCAGCTTGGGAGGTCGGGGTACAATGAGCAGTTCTTC. Combining the CDR3 with reference TRBV7-2 and TRBJ2-1 gives the whole variable domain GAGVSQSPSNKVTEKGKDVELRCDPISGHTALYWYRQSLGQGLEFLIYFQGNSAPDKSGLPSDRFSAERTGGSVSTLTIQRTQQEDSAVYLCASQLGRSGYNEQFFGPGTRLTVL.